The sample holds many counts of the clone carrying this TCR beta chain. Antigen: not known. This CDR3 region has 14 residues. Germline V gene data show CDR1 as ENHRY and CDR2 as SYGVKD. The V and J ends lost 6 bases and 9 bases respectively, with 18 bases between them. The data derive from a study of CD8 T cells in ankylosing spondylitis. The study's findings and limits: Disease-linked clones were reportedly significantly enriched in matched ankylosing spondylitis synovial fluid. There were earlier reports of some motif variants in reactive arthritis synovial fluid and blood. Seemingly distinctive of ankylosing spondylitis blood was a TCR beta motif formed by eight highly homologous variants.

TCRdb reprocessed the 5' RACE reads via MiXCR and lists one record per CDR3 protein. Of a few hundred thousand distinct CDR3 sequences in the sample, about 10% were seen once. The sample comprised blood, either unsorted or a sorted T cell fraction (not recorded which). The origin of this receptor is a male donor with ankylosing spondylitis or in good health (not recorded which). The chain links TRBV10-3 to TRBJ2-1; perhaps TRBD2 as D (6 bases). DNA of the CDR3: TGTGCCATCAGGAAGACTAGTGCCGATGCTGAGCAGTTCTTC. Translating it yields CAIRKTSADAEQFF.